These T cell receptor beta chains were read from a single sample in a study of T cells in localized non-small cell lung cancer. The repertoire was sequenced with immunoSEQ multiplex PCR; TCRdb's copy has only in-frame clones and lacks some. Counted here are over 45,000 clones, 80% to 90% occurring once; the ten biggest clones make up less than 25%. The material was peripheral blood, obtained before any cancer treatment. The receptor source for this set is a man between 40 and 75 years old with stage I squamous cell lung carcinoma. Both conserved end residues are part of each CDR3. D genes are given only for firm matches. Size values are once, few and many counts, or a class for expanded clones, and some rows have none.

V gene	J gene	D gene	clone size	CDR3 DNA	CDR3 protein
TRBV7-6	TRBJ2-1	NA	NA	TGTGCCAGCAGCTACCCGGGTCTCAATGAGCAGTTCTTC	CASSYPGLNEQFF
TRBV5-1	TRBJ1-4	NA	NA	TGCGCCAGCAGCTTGGCAGGGTCTAATGAAAAACTGTTTTTT	CASSLAGSNEKLFF
TRBV28	TRBJ1-1	TRBD1	NA	TGTGCCAGCAGTTCAACAGGGGGCCATAACACTGAAGCTTTCTTT	CASSSTGGHNTEAFF
TRBV19	TRBJ1-1	NA	NA	TGTGCCACCCGAGGGGTCCCGGGAGCGAACACTGAAGCTTTCTTT	CATRGVPGANTEAFF
TRBV18	TRBJ1-1	NA	NA	TGTGCCAGCTCACCGGAGTTAGACGCTGAAGCTTTCTTT	CASSPELDAEAFF
TRBV5-4	TRBJ1-1	NA	once	TGTGCCAGCAGCCCTCGCCCGGGGGAGACTGAAGCTTTCTTT	CASSPRPGETEAFF
TRBV29-1	TRBJ2-7	TRBD1	NA	TGCAGCGTTGCCGTTGCGGGACAGGGGGACGAGCAGTACTTC	CSVAVAGQGDEQYF
TRBV5-1	TRBJ1-4	NA	NA	TGCGCCAGCAGCTTGTACGGGACTAATGAAAAACTGTTTTTT	CASSLYGTNEKLFF
TRBV4-3	TRBJ2-3	NA	NA	TGCGCCAGCAGCCAAGATCGGGCAGGGGCGGGAACGCAGTATTTT	CASSQDRAGAGTQYF
TRBV14	TRBJ2-2	NA	NA	TGTGCCAGCAGCCACTGGGAGGGGACATCTCACGCCGGGGAGCTGTTTTTT	CASSHWEGTSHAGELFF
TRBV28	TRBJ2-7	TRBD1	NA	TGTGCCAGCCAGGGGGATTTTGCGTACGAGCAGTACTTC	CASQGDFAYEQYF
TRBV11-3	TRBJ2-1	TRBD1	few	TGTGCCAGCAGCTTAATGGCAGGGGGCCCCTACAATGAGCAGTTCTTC	CASSLMAGGPYNEQFF
TRBV19	TRBJ1-2	TRBD1	NA	TGTGCCAGTACGGGGGCAGGGGGTCGTGGCTACACCTTC	CASTGAGGRGYTF
TRBV2	TRBJ2-1	NA	NA	TGTGCCAGCGCCGCCGCCTCCTACAATGAGCAGTTCTTC	CASAAASYNEQFF
TRBV11-2	TRBJ2-1	TRBD2	few	TGTGCCAGCAGCTTGGGGCTAGCGGGTAACAATGAGCAGTTCTTC	CASSLGLAGNNEQFF
TRBV7-3	TRBJ2-2	TRBD2	once	TGTGCCAGCAGCTTAAATCCCAGCGGGGTGAACACCGGGGAGCTGTTTTTT	CASSLNPSGVNTGELFF
TRBV2	TRBJ2-6	NA	NA	TGTGCCAGCAGTGACAGGACTTCTGGGGCCAACGTCCTGACTTTC	CASSDRTSGANVLTF
TRBV28	TRBJ2-6	NA	NA	TGTGCCAGTGGGGAAGACCAGGTTGAGATCTCTGGGGCCAACGTCCTGACTTTC	CASGEDQVEISGANVLTF
TRBV29-1	TRBJ2-5	TRBD1	NA	TGCAGCGTTGAAGAGGACAGGGGTTCGGAGACCCAGTACTTC	CSVEEDRGSETQYF
TRBV28	TRBJ1-3	NA	once	TGTGCCAGCAGTTTCGGGATAAGTGGAACCAGTGGAAACACCATATATTTT	CASSFGISGTSGNTIYF
TRBV11-2	TRBJ2-5	NA	NA	TGTGCCAGCAGCTTTAGCGCGCAAGAGACCCAGTACTTC	CASSFSAQETQYF
TRBV18	TRBJ2-3	TRBD2	NA	TGTGCCAGCTCCCTGAATAGCGGGGATACAGATACGCAGTATTTT	CASSLNSGDTDTQYF
TRBV7-3	TRBJ1-2	TRBD1	NA	TGTGCCAGCAGCCTGGGGCCGGACAGGGGGCAAGGCTACACCTTC	CASSLGPDRGQGYTF
TRBV7-9	TRBJ2-5	TRBD1	NA	TGTGCCAGCAGCTTAGGACAGGGAGAGACCCAGTACTTC	CASSLGQGETQYF
TRBV21-1	TRBJ2-1	NA	NA	TGTGCCAGCAGCAGGGCTAGCGCCTCTAGCTCCTACAATGAGCAGTTCTTC	CASSRASASSSYNEQFF
TRBV19	TRBJ2-7	TRBD2	NA	TGTGCCAGTAGTATCTTAGCGGGAGTTAGTTACGAGCAGTACTTC	CASSILAGVSYEQYF
TRBV6-1	TRBJ1-1	NA	NA	TGTGCCAGCAGCCGAGGGGTATCTGAAGCTTTCTTT	CASSRGVSEAFF
TRBV28	TRBJ2-1	NA	once	TGTGCCAGCAGTTTAATCGTACAGCAGTTCTTC	CASSLIVQQFF